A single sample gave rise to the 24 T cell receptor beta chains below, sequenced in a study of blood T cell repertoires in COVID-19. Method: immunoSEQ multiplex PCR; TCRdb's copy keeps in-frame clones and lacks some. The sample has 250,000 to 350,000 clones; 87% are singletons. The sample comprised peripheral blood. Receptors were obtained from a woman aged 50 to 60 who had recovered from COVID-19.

The CDR3 is CASSWDRETYEQYF. The CDR3, as DNA: TGTGCCAGCAGTTGGGACAGGGAAACCTACGAGCAGTACTTC. This chain joins TRBV28 and TRBJ2-7, with 9 bases identical to TRBD1. The V and J ends lost 4 bases and 2 bases, in that order; junction bases with no gene match: 3. This CDR3 is built from 14 residues. CDR1 and CDR2 from the germline V gene are MDHEN and SYDVKM.

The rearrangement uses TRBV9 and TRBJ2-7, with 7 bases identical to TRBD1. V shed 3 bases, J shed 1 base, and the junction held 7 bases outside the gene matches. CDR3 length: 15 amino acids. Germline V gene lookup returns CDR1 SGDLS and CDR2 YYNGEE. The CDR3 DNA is TGTGCCAGCAGCGGAGGGACAGCGAATTCCTACGAGCAGTACTTC. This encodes CASSGGTANSYEQYF.

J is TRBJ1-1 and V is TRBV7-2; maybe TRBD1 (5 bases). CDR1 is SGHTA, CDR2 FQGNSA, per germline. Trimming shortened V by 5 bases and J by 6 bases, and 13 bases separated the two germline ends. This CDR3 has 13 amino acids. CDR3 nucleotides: TGTGCCAGCAGCCCGAGTCAGGGTTCTGAAGCTTTCTTT. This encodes CASSPSQGSEAFF.

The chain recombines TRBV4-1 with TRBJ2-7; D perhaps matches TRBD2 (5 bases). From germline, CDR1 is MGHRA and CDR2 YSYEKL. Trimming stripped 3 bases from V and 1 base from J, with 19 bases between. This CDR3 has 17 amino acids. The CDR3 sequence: CASSQSEGVVGSYEQYF. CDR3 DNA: TGCGCCAGCAGCCAGTCTGAGGGTGTGGTTGGGTCCTACGAGCAGTACTTC.

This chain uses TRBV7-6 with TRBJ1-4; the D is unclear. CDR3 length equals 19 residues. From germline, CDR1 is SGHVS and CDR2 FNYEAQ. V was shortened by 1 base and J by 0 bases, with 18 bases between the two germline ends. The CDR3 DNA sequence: TGTGCCAGCAGCTTAGATTTGGGGAGTGACCGCACAACTAATGAAAAACTGTTTTTT. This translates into CASSLDLGSDRTTNEKLFF.

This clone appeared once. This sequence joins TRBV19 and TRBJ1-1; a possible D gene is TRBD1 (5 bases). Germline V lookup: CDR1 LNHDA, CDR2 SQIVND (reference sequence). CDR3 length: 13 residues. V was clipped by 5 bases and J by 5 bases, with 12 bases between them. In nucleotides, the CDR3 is TGTGCCAGTAGTGCGAGGGGAGGGACTGAAGCTTTCTTT. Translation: CASSARGGTEAFF.

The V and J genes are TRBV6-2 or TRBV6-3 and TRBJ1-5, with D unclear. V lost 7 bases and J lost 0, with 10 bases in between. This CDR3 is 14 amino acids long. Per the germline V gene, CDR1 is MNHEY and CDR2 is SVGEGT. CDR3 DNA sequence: TGTGCCAGCACCCCAGCTAATAGCAATCAGCCCCAGCATTTT. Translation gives CASTPANSNQPQHF.

CDR3 nucleotide sequence: TGTGCCAGCAGCGATGACCTAGCGGGTCTCTACAATGAGCAGTTCTTC. Its translation: CASSDDLAGLYNEQFF. The chain links TRBV7-6 to TRBJ2-1; TRBD2 agrees at 8 bases. Per the germline V gene, CDR1 is SGHVS and CDR2 is FNYEAQ. J gave up 3 bases and V 5 bases, and 9 bases lay outside the gene matches. This CDR3 has 16 residues.

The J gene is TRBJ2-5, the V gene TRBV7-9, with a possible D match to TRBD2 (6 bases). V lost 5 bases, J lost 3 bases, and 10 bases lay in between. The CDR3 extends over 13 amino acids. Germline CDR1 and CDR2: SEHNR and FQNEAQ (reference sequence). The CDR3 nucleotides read TGTGCCAGCAGCCGTAGCGGAGAAGAGACCCAGTACTTC. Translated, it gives CASSRSGEETQYF.

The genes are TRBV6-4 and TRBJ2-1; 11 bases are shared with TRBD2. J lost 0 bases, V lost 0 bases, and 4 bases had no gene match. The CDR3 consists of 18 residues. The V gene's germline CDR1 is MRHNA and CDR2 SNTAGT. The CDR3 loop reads CASSDSASGRSSYNEQFF. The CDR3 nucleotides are TGTGCCAGCAGTGACTCTGCTAGCGGGAGGAGCTCCTACAATGAGCAGTTCTTC.

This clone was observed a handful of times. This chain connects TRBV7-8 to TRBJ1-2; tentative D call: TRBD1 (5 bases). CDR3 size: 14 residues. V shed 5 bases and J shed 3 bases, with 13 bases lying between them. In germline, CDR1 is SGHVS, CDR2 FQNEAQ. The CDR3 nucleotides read TGTGCCAGCAGCCCCGCGGGGCAGTACTATGGCTACACCTTC. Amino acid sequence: CASSPAGQYYGYTF.

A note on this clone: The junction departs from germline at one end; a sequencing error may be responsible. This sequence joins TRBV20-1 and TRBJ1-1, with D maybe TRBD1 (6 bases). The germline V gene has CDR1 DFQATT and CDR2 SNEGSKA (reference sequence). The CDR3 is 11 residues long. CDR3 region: CSARGGGQAFF. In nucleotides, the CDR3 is TGCAGTGCGAGAGGGGGGGGACAAGCTTTCTTT.

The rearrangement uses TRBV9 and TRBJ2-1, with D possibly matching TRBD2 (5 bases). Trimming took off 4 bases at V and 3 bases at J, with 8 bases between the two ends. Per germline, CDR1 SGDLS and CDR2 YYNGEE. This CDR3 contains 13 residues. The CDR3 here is CASSLSGYNEQFF. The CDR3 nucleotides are TGTGCCAGCAGCCTAAGCGGCTACAATGAGCAGTTCTTC.

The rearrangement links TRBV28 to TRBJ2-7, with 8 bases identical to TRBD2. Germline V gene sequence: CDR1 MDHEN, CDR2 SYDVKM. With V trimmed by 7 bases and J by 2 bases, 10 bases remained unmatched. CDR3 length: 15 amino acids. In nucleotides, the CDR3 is TGTGCCAGCACCCGGGAGGGCAGGTTAACCTACGAGCAGTACTTC. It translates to CASTREGRLTYEQYF. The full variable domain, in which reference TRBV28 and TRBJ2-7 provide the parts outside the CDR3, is DVKVTQSSRYLVKRTGEKVFLECVQDMDHENMFWYRQDPGLGLRLIYFSYDVKMKEKGDIPEGYSVSREKKERFSLILESASTNQTSMYLCASTREGRLTYEQYFGPGTRLTVT.

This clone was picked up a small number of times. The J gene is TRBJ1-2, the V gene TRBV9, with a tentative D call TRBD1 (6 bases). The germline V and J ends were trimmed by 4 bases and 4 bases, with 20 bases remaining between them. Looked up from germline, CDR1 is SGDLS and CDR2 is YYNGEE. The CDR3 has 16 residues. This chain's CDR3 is CASSPRGGQGSYGYTF. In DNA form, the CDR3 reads TGTGCCAGCAGCCCCCGGGGGGGGCAGGGAAGCTATGGCTACACCTTC.

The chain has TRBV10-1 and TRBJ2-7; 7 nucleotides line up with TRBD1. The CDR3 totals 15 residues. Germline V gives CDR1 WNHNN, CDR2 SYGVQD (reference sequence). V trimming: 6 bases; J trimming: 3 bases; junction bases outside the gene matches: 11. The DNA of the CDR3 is TGCGCCAGCAGCGACTCCGGGACAGAAAACTACGAGCAGTACTTC. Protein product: CASSDSGTENYEQYF.

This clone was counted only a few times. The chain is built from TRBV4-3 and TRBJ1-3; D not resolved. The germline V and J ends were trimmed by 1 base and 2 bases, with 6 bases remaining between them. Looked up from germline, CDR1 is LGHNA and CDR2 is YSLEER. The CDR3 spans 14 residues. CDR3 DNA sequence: TGCGCCAGCAGCCAAGGGAGGGCTGGAAACACCATATATTTT. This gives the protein CASSQGRAGNTIYF.

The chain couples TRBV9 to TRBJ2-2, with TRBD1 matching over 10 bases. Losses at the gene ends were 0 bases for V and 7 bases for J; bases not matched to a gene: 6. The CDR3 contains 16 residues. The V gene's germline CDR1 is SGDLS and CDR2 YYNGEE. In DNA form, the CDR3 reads TGTGCCAGCAGCGTAGAGACAGGGGGCTTACACGGGGAGCTGTTTTTT. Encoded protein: CASSVETGGLHGELFF.

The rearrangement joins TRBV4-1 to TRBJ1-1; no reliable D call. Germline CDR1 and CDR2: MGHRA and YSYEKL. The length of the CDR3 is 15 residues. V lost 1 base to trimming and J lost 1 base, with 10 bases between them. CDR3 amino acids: CASSQVTHGNTEAFF. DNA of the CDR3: TGCGCCAGCAGCCAAGTGACACATGGGAACACTGAAGCTTTCTTT.

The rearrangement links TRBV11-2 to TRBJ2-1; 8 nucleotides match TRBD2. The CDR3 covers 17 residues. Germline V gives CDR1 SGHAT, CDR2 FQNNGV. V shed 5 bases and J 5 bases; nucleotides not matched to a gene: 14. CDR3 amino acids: CASSPGTSRLVHNEQFF. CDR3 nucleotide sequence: TGTGCCAGCAGCCCTGGGACTAGTCGTTTAGTCCACAATGAGCAGTTCTTC.

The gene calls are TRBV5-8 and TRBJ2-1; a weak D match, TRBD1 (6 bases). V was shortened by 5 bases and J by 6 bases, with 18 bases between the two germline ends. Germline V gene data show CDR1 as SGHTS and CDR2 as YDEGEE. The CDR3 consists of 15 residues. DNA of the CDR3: TGTGCCAGCAGGAGGGGGATATCGGCGCGCAATGAGCAGTTCTTC. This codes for CASRRGISARNEQFF.

CDR3: CASGGQMAGNTIYF. As DNA, the CDR3 is TGTGCCAGCGGGGGACAGATGGCTGGAAACACCATATATTTT. This chain links TRBV6-5 with TRBJ1-3; 7 bases align to TRBD1. V gave up 8 bases and J gave up 2 bases; unmatched junction bases: 6. There are 14 residues in the CDR3. Germline loops: CDR1 MNHEY, CDR2 SVGAGI.

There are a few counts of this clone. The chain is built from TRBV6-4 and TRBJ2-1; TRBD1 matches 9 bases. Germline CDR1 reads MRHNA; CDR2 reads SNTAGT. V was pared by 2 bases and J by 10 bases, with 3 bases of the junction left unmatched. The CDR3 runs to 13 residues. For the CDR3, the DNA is TGTGCCAGCAGTGACGGGGACAGGGAAGAGCAGTTCTTC. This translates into CASSDGDREEQFF.

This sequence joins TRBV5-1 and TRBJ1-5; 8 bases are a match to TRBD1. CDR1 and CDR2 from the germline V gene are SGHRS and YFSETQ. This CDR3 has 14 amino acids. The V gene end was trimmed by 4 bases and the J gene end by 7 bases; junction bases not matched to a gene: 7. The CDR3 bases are TGCGCCAGCAGCACCGGGACAGGCGACCAGCCCCAGCATTTT. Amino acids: CASSTGTGDQPQHF.